Each of the 26 T cell receptor beta chains below was sequenced from the same sample in a study of blood T cell repertoires in COVID-19. The assay was immunoSEQ multiplex PCR, and TCRdb's table has in-frame clones only and misses some. Here the sample spans under 300,000 clones, around 89% being singletons. The sample taken for sequencing was peripheral blood. The receptors stem from a woman in her thirties or forties with acute or convalescent COVID-19.

The DNA of the CDR3 is TGTGCCAGTAGCCCCTCCCTGGTCGGGACAGGGAACAACTATGGCTACACCTTC. Amino acid sequence: CASSPSLVGTGNNYGYTF. The chain has TRBV19 and TRBJ1-2; 9 bases map to TRBD1. With 6 bases clipped from V and 2 bases from J, the junction kept 16 bases outside the gene matches. In germline, CDR1 is LNHDA, CDR2 SQIVND (reference sequence). This CDR3 has 18 residues.

The chain links TRBV27 to TRBJ1-4; D may be TRBD1 (5 bases). Germline V gene lookup returns CDR1 MNHEY and CDR2 SMNVEV (reference sequence). The CDR3 spans 13 residues. V gave up 6 bases and J gave up 8 bases, with 13 bases separating them. The CDR3 here is CASSPRGYEKLFF. In DNA, the CDR3 is TGTGCCAGCAGCCCAAGGGGATACGAAAAACTGTTTTTT.

This chain joins TRBV4-1 and TRBJ1-4; D not resolved. This CDR3 is 16 amino acids long. The V end lost 3 bases, the J end lost 8 bases, and 19 bases lay between the germline ends. Germline V gene data show CDR1 as MGHRA and CDR2 as YSYEKL. CDR3 nucleotides: TGCGCCAGCAGCCAGGCCCCCCGGGGTAGTAGGGAAAAACTGTTTTTT. Its translation: CASSQAPRGSREKLFF.

The V gene is TRBV6-6, the J gene TRBJ1-2, with 8 bases identical to TRBD1. The junction had 8 bases not matched to a gene; V was cut back by 0 bases and J by 8 bases. This CDR3 has 15 residues. Germline assignment: CDR1 MNHNY and CDR2 SVGAGI (reference sequence). The CDR3 DNA sequence: TGTGCCAGCAGTTACTCGAGTCACGGACAGGGAGGCTACACCTTC. It translates to CASSYSSHGQGGYTF.

The V gene is TRBV12-3 or TRBV12-4, the J gene TRBJ1-2; perhaps TRBD1 as D (6 bases). CDR3 length equals 13 residues. Trimming removed 8 bases from V and 3 bases from J, with 13 bases in between. CDR3 in amino acids: CASGQRGDYGYTF. In DNA form, the CDR3 reads TGTGCCAGCGGACAGCGAGGAGACTATGGCTACACCTTC.

The count of this clone is one. The rearrangement uses TRBV14 and TRBJ1-2, with a possible D match to TRBD1 (5 bases). V shed 4 bases and J shed 4 bases, with 10 bases lying between them. CDR3 length equals 13 residues. Germline V gives CDR1 SGHDN, CDR2 FVKESK. This CDR3 is CASSLLDSYGYTF. The CDR3 DNA sequence: TGTGCCAGCAGCCTCTTAGACAGCTATGGCTACACCTTC.

The chain combines TRBV2 with TRBJ1-1, with no clear D. V lost 5 bases and J lost 1, with 14 bases in between. This CDR3 comprises 15 residues. The germline CDR1 and CDR2 sequences are SNHLY and FYNNEI. CDR3 in DNA: TGTGCCAGCAGTCCGGAGGCAGGAACGAACACTGAAGCTTTCTTT. This gives the protein CASSPEAGTNTEAFF.

The chain recombines TRBV2 with TRBJ2-2; D is perhaps TRBD2 (7 bases). This CDR3 is 18 amino acids long. V was shortened by 7 bases and J by 4 bases, with 25 bases between the two germline ends. Germline CDR1 is SNHLY and CDR2 is FYNNEI. Here the CDR3 reads CASIQRGAEGRGTGELFF. CDR3 coding DNA: TGTGCCAGCATCCAACGGGGGGCCGAGGGACGAGGCACCGGGGAGCTGTTTTTT. Filled out from reference TRBV2 and TRBJ2-2, the complete variable domain reads EPEVTQTPSHQVTQMGQEVILRCVPISNHLYFYWYRQILGQKVEFLVSFYNNEISEKSEIFDDQFSVERPDGSNFTLKIRSTKLEDSAMYFCASIQRGAEGRGTGELFFGEGSRLTVL.

This clone was observed a single time. This chain links TRBV5-6 with TRBJ1-1; TRBD1 is a possible D gene (5 bases). Germline assignment: CDR1 SGHDT and CDR2 YYEEEE. The CDR3 sequence is 13 residues long. V was shortened by 0 bases and J by 5 bases, with 8 bases between the two germline ends. The CDR3 nucleotides read TGTGCCAGCAGCTTGGGGACAACGACTGAAGCTTTCTTT. Amino acids: CASSLGTTTEAFF.

The chain uses TRBV9 and TRBJ2-5; D perhaps matches TRBD1 (8 bases). The CDR3 extends over 15 amino acids. The germline gives CDR1 SGDLS, CDR2 YYNGEE. V dropped 4 bases and J dropped 4 bases, with 17 bases sitting between them. The CDR3 spells CASSSNTGGGETQYF. The DNA of the CDR3 is TGTGCCAGCAGCTCTAACACAGGGGGGGGAGAGACCCAGTACTTC.

V usage is TRBV6-5 and J usage is TRBJ1-2; TRBD1 might be the D (5 bases). From germline, CDR1 is MNHEY and CDR2 SVGAGI. This CDR3 spans 14 amino acids. The V end lost 5 bases, the J end lost 3 bases, and 13 bases lay between the germline ends. The DNA for the CDR3 is TGTGCCAGCAGTAATTCAGGGTATTACTATGGCTACACCTTC. Translating it yields CASSNSGYYYGYTF.

This chain's CDR3 is CASSQEARTYNEQFF. For the CDR3, the DNA is TGTGCCAGCAGCCAAGAAGCCAGGACATACAATGAGCAGTTCTTC. This rearrangement joins TRBV4-2 to TRBJ2-1; tentative D call: TRBD1 (5 bases). Trimming pared 0 bases from V and 4 bases from J, leaving 10 bases between. Per the germline V gene, CDR1 is LGHNA and CDR2 is YNFKEQ. The CDR3 extends over 15 amino acids.

V usage is TRBV7-9 and J usage is TRBJ1-1; weak D call: TRBD1 (6 bases). From germline, CDR1 is SEHNR and CDR2 FQNEAQ (reference sequence). The CDR3 runs to 14 residues. With 7 bases removed from V and 2 bases from J, the gap between germline ends came to 14 bases. CDR3 protein: CASTIIGGNTEAFF. Written as DNA, the CDR3 is TGTGCCAGCACCATTATAGGGGGAAACACTGAAGCTTTCTTT. Combining the CDR3 with reference TRBV7-9 and TRBJ1-1 gives the whole variable domain DTGVSQNPRHKITKRGQNVTFRCDPISEHNRLYWYRQTLGQGPEFLTYFQNEAQLEKSRLLSDRFSAERPKGSFSTLEIQRTEQGDSAMYLCASTIIGGNTEAFFGQGTRLTVV.

The rearrangement links TRBV2 to TRBJ2-7; a possible D gene is TRBD2 (5 bases). The CDR3 consists of 17 residues. V dropped 7 bases and J dropped 4 bases, with 26 bases sitting between them. Germline CDR1 SNHLY, CDR2 FYNNEI. In DNA form, the CDR3 reads TGTGCCAGCAACTCGTCGGAACTAGGACCAGCGCTTTACGAGCAGTACGTC. Translated, it gives CASNSSELGPALYEQYV.

The chain employs TRBV21-1 and TRBJ1-6; TRBD1 reflects the table's D call only, with no check against the DNA. TRBV21-1 is classified as a pseudogene. The CDR3 consists of 15 residues. CDR3 DNA sequence: TGTGCCAGCAGCAAAGAGTACAGGGATAATTCACCCCTCCACTTT. Protein sequence: CASSKEYRDNSPLHF.

This chain's CDR3 is CASSIGTLMNTEAFF. The CDR3 DNA reads TGTGCCAGTAGTATCGGGACACTAATGAACACTGAAGCTTTCTTT. This rearrangement joins TRBV19 to TRBJ1-1; D is perhaps TRBD1 (6 bases). From germline, CDR1 is LNHDA and CDR2 SQIVND (reference sequence). The V end was cut by 3 bases, the J end by 0 bases, with 11 bases between. The CDR3 runs 15 residues.

The chain uses TRBV19 and TRBJ1-5; D is perhaps TRBD1 (5 bases). CDR1 LNHDA and CDR2 SQIVND come from the germline V gene (reference sequence). This CDR3 comprises 16 residues. V was clipped by 0 bases and J by 2 bases, with 11 bases between them. The CDR3 sequence: CASSIDGGTGNQPQHF. The CDR3 DNA sequence: TGTGCCAGTAGTATAGATGGGGGGACGGGCAATCAGCCCCAGCATTTT.

CDR3 sequence reads: CASSIVGGGSWTEAFF. The CDR3 DNA follows: TGTGCCAGTAGTATAGTGGGCGGGGGTAGTTGGACTGAAGCTTTCTTT. The chain has TRBV19 and TRBJ1-1, with a tentative D call TRBD1 (5 bases). The V end was cut by 1 base, the J end by 5 bases, with 17 bases between. The CDR3 covers 16 residues. The V gene's germline CDR1 is LNHDA and CDR2 SQIVND (reference sequence).

This rearrangement joins TRBV28 to TRBJ1-5; a possible D gene is TRBD1 (5 bases). V lost 6 bases, J lost 5 bases, and 11 bases lay in between. CDR1 is MDHEN, CDR2 SYDVKM, per germline. This CDR3 region has 13 residues. The CDR3 bases are TGTGCCAGCAGCCTGGGACTACATCAGCCCCAGCATTTT. This codes for CASSLGLHQPQHF. The full variable domain, its missing parts supplied by reference TRBV28 and TRBJ1-5, is DVKVTQSSRYLVKRTGEKVFLECVQDMDHENMFWYRQDPGLGLRLIYFSYDVKMKEKGDIPEGYSVSREKKERFSLILESASTNQTSMYLCASSLGLHQPQHFGDGTRLSIL.

V gene TRBV19 combines with J gene TRBJ1-1, with 7 positions matching TRBD1. The germline V gene encodes CDR1 LNHDA and CDR2 SQIVND (reference sequence). The CDR3 is made up of 13 amino acids. With V trimmed by 5 bases and J by 5 bases, 5 bases remained unmatched. In nucleotides, the CDR3 is TGTGCCAGTAGTCTACGACAGGGAACTGAAGCTTTCTTT. Residues: CASSLRQGTEAFF.

V gene TRBV4-1 combines with J gene TRBJ1-5, with D possibly TRBD1 on 6 matching bases. Germline loops: CDR1 MGHRA, CDR2 YSYEKL. Trimming stripped 1 base from V and 0 bases from J, with 10 bases between. CDR3 size: 16 residues. CDR3 in DNA: TGCGCCAGCAGCCAAGCGACAGGCTATAGCAATCAGCCCCAGCATTTT. It yields the protein CASSQATGYSNQPQHF.

The gene calls are TRBV27 and TRBJ2-3; a possible D gene is TRBD1 (5 bases). CDR1 is MNHEY and CDR2 is SMNVEV in the germline V gene (reference sequence). The CDR3 sequence is 15 residues long. Trimming shortened V by 3 bases and J by 2 bases, and 12 bases separated the two germline ends. CDR3 bases: TGTGCCAGCAGTTTCGGCAGGGATTTCACAGATACGCAGTATTTT. This translates into CASSFGRDFTDTQYF.

This clone was counted between two and nine times. This rearrangement joins TRBV7-9 to TRBJ1-5, with 7 bases that match TRBD1. V lost 1 base and J lost 1; bases outside the gene matches: 7. The CDR3 runs 17 residues. Germline V CDR1 and CDR2: SEHNR, FQNEAQ (reference sequence). As DNA, the CDR3 is TGTGCCAGCAGCTTAGATCGCGGGACAGACAGCAATCAGCCCCAGCATTTT. Protein: CASSLDRGTDSNQPQHF.

The gene calls are TRBV9 and TRBJ2-5; TRBD1 matches at 12 bases. This CDR3 contains 15 residues. Germline V lookup: CDR1 SGDLS, CDR2 YYNGEE. J was trimmed by 5 bases and V by 4 bases; bases with no gene match: 6. The chain's CDR3 is CASSQGQGAMETQYF. DNA of the CDR3: TGTGCCAGCAGCCAGGGACAGGGGGCGATGGAGACCCAGTACTTC. Full variable domain (outside the CDR3, taken from reference TRBV9 and TRBJ2-5): DSGVTQTPKHLITATGQRVTLRCSPRSGDLSVYWYQQSLDQGLQFLIQYYNGEERAKGNILERFSAQQFPDLHSELNLSSLELGDSALYFCASSQGQGAMETQYFGPGTRLLVL.

The chain links TRBV7-9 to TRBJ1-3; tentative D call: TRBD1 (6 bases). The V end was cut by 3 bases, the J end by 2 bases, with 8 bases between. Germline values: CDR1 SEHNR, CDR2 FQNEAQ (reference sequence). There are 14 residues in the CDR3. The CDR3 nucleotides read TGTGCCAGCAGCTTGACAGGAACTGGAAACACCATATATTTT. Translation gives CASSLTGTGNTIYF.

The genes are TRBV30 and TRBJ2-2; no definite D call. The V end lost 1 base, the J end lost 3 bases, and 9 bases lay between the germline ends. Germline V gene data show CDR1 as GTSNPN and CDR2 as SVGIG (reference sequence). The length of the CDR3 is 14 residues. The CDR3: CAWSDSGHTGELFF. CDR3 DNA sequence: TGTGCCTGGAGTGACAGTGGCCACACCGGGGAGCTGTTTTTT.